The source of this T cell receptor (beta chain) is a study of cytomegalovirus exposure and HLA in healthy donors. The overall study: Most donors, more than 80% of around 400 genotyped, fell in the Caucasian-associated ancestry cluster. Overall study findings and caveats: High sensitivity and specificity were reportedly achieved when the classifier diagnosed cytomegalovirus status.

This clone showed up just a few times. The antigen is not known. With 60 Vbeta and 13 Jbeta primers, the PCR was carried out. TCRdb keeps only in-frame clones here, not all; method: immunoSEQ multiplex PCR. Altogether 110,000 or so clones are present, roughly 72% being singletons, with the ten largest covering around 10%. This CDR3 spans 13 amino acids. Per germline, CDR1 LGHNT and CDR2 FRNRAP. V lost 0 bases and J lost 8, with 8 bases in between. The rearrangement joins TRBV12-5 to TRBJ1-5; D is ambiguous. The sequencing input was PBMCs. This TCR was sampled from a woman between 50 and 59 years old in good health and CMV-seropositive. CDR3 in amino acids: CASGLVEDEPQHF. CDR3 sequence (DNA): TGTGCTAGTGGTTTGGTAGAGGATGAGCCCCAGCATTTT.